The T cell receptor beta chain under discussion was sequenced for a study of cytomegalovirus exposure and HLA in healthy donors (dated 2017 in TCRdb). About the study as a whole: In an earlier analysis of fewer than 750 of the donors, about 270 Gb of sequence data and some 100 million unique TCR beta sequences from about 179 million T cells were reported. Roughly 300 gigabases of sequencing data and tens of millions of unique TCR sequences made up an early release that covered 640 HLA-typed donors. The genetic ancestry cluster associated with self-reported Caucasian donors included approximately 85% of the roughly 400 genotyped donors. The study aimed to test whether signatures of past pathogen exposure could be identified by cataloging public T cell receptors. The T cell repertoires of some 700 subjects were profiled by immunosequencing and related to cytomegalovirus serostatus. Besides the first cohort of about 730 subjects, a separate validation cohort made up of 120 different subjects was used. To predict cytomegalovirus infection status, the study combined high-throughput TCR immunosequencing, statistical association of individual TCRs with disease status, and machine learning. A later analysis re-examined previously published TCR beta repertoires from about 700 donors and added high-resolution HLA genotyping to investigate patterns of TCR occurrence. In the later analysis, no new phenotypic data were used to find candidate immune exposures; instead, reliance was placed on TCR beta sequences and their occurrence across donors. An earlier analysis of fewer than 750 of the donors used high-throughput TCR beta sequencing to judge whether each TCR beta V gene segment behaved as functional or pseudogenic. Donor age, sex, ethnicity and CMV serostatus were collected together with the repertoire data. In a later genetic analysis, genome-wide SNP genotypes for about 60% of the 666 donors were used, and that subset was treated as a discovery cohort. All discovery cohort repertoires had been generated on a single sequencing platform. HLA typing covered class I and class II loci at four-digit resolution. Typing coverage differed by locus: A, B, C, DRB1 and DQB1 were typed in about 629-640 donors, DQA1 in approximately 520, DPA1 in approximately 610, and DPB1 in approximately 450. Roughly 5 DR-DQ haplotypes were treated as single units for association and clustering because of strong linkage in the cohort. Across 398 genotyped donors of the cohort, an average of approximately 240,000 unique TCR beta nucleotide sequences per donor were sequenced, and roughly 20% of those sequences were non-productive. Results and caveats for the whole study, not just this receptor: For the cohort, immune exposure information was limited to CMV serostatus. Correlated functional status among segregating V segments might be attributable to linkage disequilibrium, but an unknown experimental factor could not be ruled out. Several of the top co-occurrence clusters appeared to be linked to parvovirus B19, influenza, CMV and Epstein-Barr virus, according to a later analysis. Because the 87-base-pair reads could not distinguish some IMGT-functional V segments, including TRBV6-2 and TRBV6-3, those segments were excluded. Because HLA typing was missing for some donors at each locus, association tests included only the typed subset. An earlier analysis of around 600 of the donors showed that most TCR beta V segments appeared in productive rearrangements either about 87% or about 30% of the time, which broadly matched IMGT annotations. According to a later genetic analysis, donors in an Asian-associated ancestry cluster had fewer N-insertions in productive TCRs than the approximately 670-donor mean. A further reported finding was that TCR beta sequences accurately predicted the HLA-A and HLA-B alleles for most subjects in the first cohort. Three of the identified cytomegalovirus-associated TCR beta chains were confirmed in vitro to be specific for cytomegalovirus antigens. The authors suggested that the approach could potentially be extended to other disease states and immunological phenotypes. At a false discovery rate of 0.05, a later analysis linked about 16,000 TCR beta sequences to specific HLA alleles. The earlier analysis of 450 to 700 of the donors excluded approximately 15 rarely observed V segments, including chromosome 9 orphons, because counts were too low. A later analysis found that most CMV-associated TCR beta chains appeared HLA-restricted, with HLA associations seemingly driven largely by CMV exposure. The cohort was sequenced for TCR beta chains only, and without alpha or paired-chain data the features that could be detected were limited. Most TCR sequences were seen in very few donors, while some public TCRs were found in many individuals. A later analysis found that TCR association rates varied across HLA loci, with DRB1 alleles showing the most associated TCRs and HLA-C alleles the fewest. Strong co-occurrence of HLA alleles, especially DR and DQ, made assigning TCR associations to individual alleles difficult. The study gave a list of under 200 TCR beta chains associated with cytomegalovirus. In a later genetic analysis, a missense DCLRE1C variant was associated with V-gene and J-gene trimming of TCR beta chains, and the association was replicated in an independent cohort. A later analysis found that HLA-associated TCR beta chains were more clonally expanded and had lower generation probabilities than equally common non-associated chains. Cytomegalovirus status was reported to be diagnosed by the classifier with high specificity and sensitivity in both the original and validation cohorts. Presence/absence analyses assumed roughly uniform sequencing depth across donors, an assumption that may not hold. A group of highly shared sequence variants was considered likely to be a technical artifact of the sequencing pipeline.

The library relied on the immunoSEQ multiplex PCR assay. For the multiplex PCR, a mixture combining 60 forward primers for TCR Vbeta segments and 13 reverse primers for TCR Jbeta segments was used. The CDR3 region of rearranged TCR beta genes was amplified from genomic DNA with a multiplex PCR assay. On the Illumina HiSeq System, the amplified TCR beta libraries were sequenced as 87-base-pair reads. As for the authors' bioinformatics: In a later analysis, 70 million to 95 million unique TCR beta chains were counted across the roughly 610 repertoires, and around 11 million of these chains were shared by at least two donors. Raw reads were error-corrected and collapsed into unique sequences by a nearest-neighbor algorithm in which closely related sequences were merged to remove PCR and sequencing errors. CDR3 sequences were aligned to IMGT reference sequences to assign V, D and J gene segments. For a sequence to be retained, a match of at least six nucleotides was required to both a V gene segment and a J gene segment. A rearrangement was called productive if the CDR3 had no stop codons and remained in frame with V and J, and every other rearrangement was called non-productive. Following IMGT convention, CDR3 was defined as the stretch from the second conserved V-encoded cysteine to the conserved J-encoded phenylalanine. The earlier analysis of 500 to 600 of the donors excluded sequences that lacked an unambiguous match to a single V gene segment. In an earlier analysis of roughly 500 of the donors, V segments were called functional above 56.7% productive rearrangements and were called segregating when the between-donor standard deviation exceeded 5%. A statistical classification framework was built to diagnose cytomegalovirus status from the catalog of TCR beta chain sequences. In a later analysis, V and J genes were assigned by comparing TCR nucleotide sequences against IMGT/GENE-DB human TR gene sequences. In a later analysis, CDR3 sequences and most-parsimonious VDJ recombination scenarios were assigned using the TCRdist pipeline. In a later analysis, each TCR beta chain was defined by its CDR3 amino acid sequence together with its V-gene family, and reads without a unique V-gene family were excluded. To address suspected cross-contamination and a sequencing artifact, a later analysis removed approximately 590 highly shared, low-generation-probability nucleotide sequences. For each public chain, a later analysis derived a clonal expansion index from normalized ranks of inferred template counts within each repertoire. A later analysis computed generation probabilities with a VDJ recombination model fitted to out-of-frame rearrangements, and checked the results against IGoR. A later analysis scored TCR-TCR, TCR-HLA and TCR-CMV co-occurrence with hypergeometric tests, applying a repertoire-size bias correction to TCR pairs. To estimate false discovery rates, a later analysis permuted the HLA or CMV assignments 20 times. In a later analysis, co-occurring TCRs were grouped with DBSCAN, and TCRdist sequence similarity was added when clustering was performed within HLA-allele-positive subsets. Repertoires with fewer than 30,000 or more than 120,000 public chains were left out of co-occurrence clustering, as were about 5 repertoires with anomalous nucleotide sharing. TCRdb retrieved this table from immuneACCESS and kept in-frame rearrangements only. Not all clones are present; in checked studies, unresolved V genes account for under half, and no reason is known for the remainder. The V and J calls and clone size come from that table; D and trimming were worked out from the DNA. The sample records approximately 100,000 clones, less than 80% of which are singletons. Together, the top ten hold around 4% of the sample.

At the junction V is shortened by 6 bases and J by 8 bases; bases outside the gene matches: 14. From a lookup of the germline V gene, CDR1 and CDR2 are SQVTM and ANQGSEA. The CDR3 spans 14 residues, from the cysteine through the phenylalanine. Just the 42-base CDR3 DNA is kept, in frame starting at base 1. This clone was recorded once. Its antigen is still unknown. No much larger clonotype is one base removed from it; base qualities were not supplied. The cohort consisted of hundreds of healthy bone marrow donors. At the time of sampling, every cohort member was nominally healthy, though immune exposures that went unrecorded were likely present. The donor was CMV seronegative and was included in the group of a few hundred seronegative cohort members. A peripheral blood sample was collected from each donor, and TCR beta sequencing was performed on peripheral blood mononuclear cells. The Qiagen DNeasy Blood Extraction Kit was used to extract genomic DNA from the blood cell samples.

The sequence came from a man in his forties in good health and CMV-seronegative. Sequenced: PBMCs. The chain is made from TRBV29-1 and TRBJ1-2, with 8 junctional bases fitting TRBD1. The base sequence is TGCAGCGTCACGCCCACGACAGGGGCAAGAGGCTACACCTTC. This encodes CSVTPTTGARGYTF.